The clone carrying this TCR beta chain was seen at least ten times. Antigen: not known. This entry belongs to a study of identical twins. Regarding the study as a whole: Monozygotic twin pairs showed more out-of-frame TCR alpha sharing than models estimated.

Healthy Caucasians made up all donors. Using its own MiXCR run on the 5' RACE reads, TCRdb lists one record per CDR3 protein. The data show some 97,000 distinct CDR3 sequences, about 6.1% seen once. Trimming removed 5 bases at V and 7 bases at J, with 9 bases between. Germline V gives CDR1 SGHVS, CDR2 FQNEAQ. This CDR3 is built from 12 residues. The V call is TRBV7-8, the J call TRBJ2-1, with D maybe TRBD2 (5 bases). Sequenced: memory T cells sorted from blood. This TCR was sampled from a woman aged 45-60 years in good health. The CDR3 region is CASSRLTNEQFF. The CDR3 bases are TGTGCCAGCAGCCGACTAACAAATGAGCAGTTCTTC.